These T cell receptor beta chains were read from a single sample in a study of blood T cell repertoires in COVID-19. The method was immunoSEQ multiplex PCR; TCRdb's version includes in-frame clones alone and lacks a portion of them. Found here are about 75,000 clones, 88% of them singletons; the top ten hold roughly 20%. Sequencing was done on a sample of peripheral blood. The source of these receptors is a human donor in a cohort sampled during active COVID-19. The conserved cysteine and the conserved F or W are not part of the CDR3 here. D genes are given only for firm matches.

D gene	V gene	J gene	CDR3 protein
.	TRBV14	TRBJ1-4	ASSHRGEKLF
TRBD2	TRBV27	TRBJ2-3	ASSSPSMTSGSTDTQY
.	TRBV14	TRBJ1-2	ASSPFRALSNYGYT
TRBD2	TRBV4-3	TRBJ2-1	ASSQETSGGNEQF
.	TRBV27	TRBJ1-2	ASSFFVQGRGYT
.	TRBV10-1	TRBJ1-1	ASTLERGTEAF
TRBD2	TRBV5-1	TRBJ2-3	ASAKGRTSGSTDTQY
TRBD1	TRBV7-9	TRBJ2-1	ASSFYRGASYNEQF
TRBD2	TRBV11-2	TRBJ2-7	ASRQAGAFYEQY
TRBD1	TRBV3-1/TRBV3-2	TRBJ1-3	ASSSTGAGGNTIY
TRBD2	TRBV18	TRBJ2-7	ASSWTSETYEQY
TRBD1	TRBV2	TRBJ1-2	ASRGTGVAGGYT
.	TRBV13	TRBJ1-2	ASSLGRSGYT
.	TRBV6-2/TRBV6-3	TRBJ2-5	ASSHGDRVQETQY
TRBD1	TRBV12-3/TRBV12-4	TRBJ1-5	ASRGQGHQPQH
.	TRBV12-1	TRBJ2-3	ASSWSSGSMIDTQY
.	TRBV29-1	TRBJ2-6	SVEDWSSTGANVLT
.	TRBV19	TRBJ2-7	ASSIGGQSSYEQY
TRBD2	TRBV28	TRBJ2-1	ASSTSGRAANEQF
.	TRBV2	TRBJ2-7	ASSVSYEQY
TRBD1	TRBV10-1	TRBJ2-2	ASSDSGTGSAGELF
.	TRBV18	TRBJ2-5	ASSITKQGGETQY
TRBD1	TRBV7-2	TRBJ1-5	ASSPQGASNQPQH
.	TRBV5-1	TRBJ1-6	ASSPRGDDNSPLH
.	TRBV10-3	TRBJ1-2	AISDTGYGYT
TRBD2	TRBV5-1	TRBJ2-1	ASSSGLAGAYNEQF
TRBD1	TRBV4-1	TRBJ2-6	ASSQEGTGAPGANVLT
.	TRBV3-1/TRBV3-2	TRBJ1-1	ASSQLQGNTEAF
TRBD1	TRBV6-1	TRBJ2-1	ASSENWTGKAYNEQF
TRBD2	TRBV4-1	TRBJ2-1	ASSQGPNSGRRGNEQF
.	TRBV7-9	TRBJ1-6	ASSLTGTTAGPLH
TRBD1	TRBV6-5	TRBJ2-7	ASRGRDSSYEQY
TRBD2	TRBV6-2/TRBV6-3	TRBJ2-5	ASSYTGTSGETQY
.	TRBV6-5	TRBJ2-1	ASSRKPLGKQF
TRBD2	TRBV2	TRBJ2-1	ASGAGALRNEQF
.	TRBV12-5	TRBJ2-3	ASALDLRTDTQY
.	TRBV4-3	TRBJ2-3	ASSQAIGPNPGDTQY
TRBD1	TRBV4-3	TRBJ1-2	ASSQPGQSYGYT
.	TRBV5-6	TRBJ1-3	ASSADIFSGNTIY